The 28 T cell receptor beta chains given below trace back to one sample, sequenced in a study of blood T cell repertoires in COVID-19. Some clones are missing from TCRdb's copy, which holds only in-frame ones; the method was immunoSEQ multiplex PCR. The sample shows 140,000 to 150,000 clones, 85% of them seen only once. Sequenced input: PBMCs or T cells enriched from blood (not recorded which). These receptors all stem from a middle-aged woman who had recovered from COVID-19.

The V call is TRBV20-1, the J call TRBJ1-2, with 7 bases that match TRBD1. The trim removed 4 bases at V and 7 bases at J, leaving 3 bases unmatched. This CDR3 region has 11 residues. Germline lookup yields CDR1 DFQATT and CDR2 SNEGSKA (reference sequence). CDR3 sequence: CSANRQGGYTF. For the CDR3, the DNA is TGCAGTGCTAACCGACAGGGTGGCTACACCTTC.

This clone was counted a single time. The chain joins TRBV4-1 to TRBJ1-5, with TRBD1 as a possible D gene (6 bases). The CDR3 is 13 amino acids. CDR1 is MGHRA and CDR2 is YSYEKL in the germline V gene. Trimming took off 2 bases at V and 4 bases at J, with 6 bases between the two ends. CDR3: CASSQTGNQPQHF. The CDR3 nucleotides are TGCGCCAGCAGCCAAACAGGGAATCAGCCCCAGCATTTT.

The chain combines TRBV12-5 with TRBJ2-3; D gene uncertain. V was clipped by 6 bases and J by 0 bases, with 7 bases between them. The CDR3 loop spans 13 amino acids. Germline V gives CDR1 LGHNT, CDR2 FRNRAP. Here the CDR3 reads CASGRVSTDTQYF. For the CDR3, the DNA is TGTGCTAGTGGCCGAGTAAGCACAGATACGCAGTATTTT.

The genes are TRBV4-1 and TRBJ2-1, with 10 bases matching TRBD2. The CDR3 extends over 16 amino acids. The germline CDR1 and CDR2 sequences are MGHRA and YSYEKL. Trimming took 4 bases from V and 3 from J; bases not matched to a gene: 6. CDR3 DNA: TGCGCCAGCAGCCTGCGGACTAGCGGAAACTACAATGAGCAGTTCTTC. Amino acid sequence: CASSLRTSGNYNEQFF.

The genes are TRBV5-1 and TRBJ1-1; D possibly corresponds to TRBD1 (5 bases). In germline, CDR1 is SGHRS, CDR2 YFSETQ. Deletions cut 4 bases from V and 3 bases from J, with 10 bases between. This CDR3 is built from 13 residues. This CDR3 reads CASSGTGDTEAFF. CDR3 in DNA: TGCGCCAGCAGCGGCACAGGAGACACTGAAGCTTTCTTT.

This chain joins TRBV25-1 and TRBJ1-2; D not resolved. The V end was cut by 0 bases, the J end by 6 bases, with 14 bases between. This CDR3 contains 15 residues. Germline CDR1 and CDR2: MGHDK and SYGVNS. The CDR3 loop is CASSEYYPAPDGYTF. The DNA of the CDR3 is TGTGCCAGCAGTGAATATTACCCCGCGCCGGATGGCTACACCTTC.

J is TRBJ2-2 and V is TRBV7-9; 7 bases fit TRBD2. The CDR3 is 13 amino acids. Germline CDR1 reads SEHNR; CDR2 reads FQNEAQ (reference sequence). V lost 8 bases, J lost 6 bases, and 6 bases stayed unmatched. The CDR3 bases are TGTGCCAGCTTCGGGGGGAATGCCGGGGAGCTGTTTTTT. Its protein product is CASFGGNAGELFF. Variable domain in full (rest from reference TRBV7-9 and TRBJ2-2): DTGVSQNPRHKITKRGQNVTFRCDPISEHNRLYWYRQTLGQGPEFLTYFQNEAQLEKSRLLSDRFSAERPKGSFSTLEIQRTEQGDSAMYLCASFGGNAGELFFGEGSRLTVL.

The chain has TRBV15 and TRBJ1-6; TRBD1 matches at 8 bases. The CDR3 extends over 16 amino acids. Trimming removed 0 bases from V and 7 bases from J; junction bases left unmatched: 5. The germline gives CDR1 LNHNV, CDR2 YYDKDF (reference sequence). CDR3 DNA sequence: TGTGCCACCAGCAGAGATCCTAGGGACAGGAATTCACCCCTCCACTTT. This encodes CATSRDPRDRNSPLHF. The full variable domain, its missing parts supplied by reference TRBV15 and TRBJ1-6, is DAMVIQNPRYQVTQFGKPVTLSCSQTLNHNVMYWYQQKSSQAPKLLFHYYDKDFNNEADTPDNFQSRRPNTSFCFLDIRSPGLGDTAMYLCATSRDPRDRNSPLHFGNGTRLTVT.

The chain couples TRBV23-1 to TRBJ1-4, with 8 bases fitting TRBD1. TRBV23-1 is reported as an ORF; its role is uncertain. J lost 2 bases, V lost 11 bases, and 13 bases had no gene match. This CDR3 region has 16 residues. CDR3 sequence reads: CARAGQGYLTNEKLFF. The CDR3 DNA follows: TGCGCCCGAGCAGGACAGGGTTATCTGACTAATGAAAAACTGTTTTTT.

This chain joins TRBV2 and TRBJ1-2, with a tentative D call TRBD1 (5 bases). CDR1 SNHLY and CDR2 FYNNEI come from the germline V gene. V shed 8 bases and J shed 5 bases, with 15 bases lying between them. The CDR3 is 13 residues long. The CDR3 here is CASGWGVVYGYTF. For the CDR3, the DNA is TGTGCCAGCGGTTGGGGGGTAGTGTATGGCTACACCTTC.

The V gene is TRBV2, the J gene TRBJ2-5; 7 bases are shared with TRBD1. V shed 6 bases and J 5 bases; nucleotides not matched to a gene: 6. CDR1 is SNHLY, CDR2 FYNNEI, per germline. The CDR3 is 13 amino acids. The CDR3 DNA follows: TGTGCCAGCAGCAATGACAGGGCGGAGACCCAGTACTTC. Translating it yields CASSNDRAETQYF.

The chain links TRBV5-1 to TRBJ2-3; 10 nucleotides agree with TRBD2. The CDR3 loop spans 14 amino acids. V was pared by 4 bases and J by 4 bases, with 3 bases of the junction left unmatched. Germline V CDR1 and CDR2: SGHRS, YFSETQ. The CDR3 DNA is TGCGCCAGCAGCCTTGGGACTAGCGCAGATACGCAGTATTTT. Translating it yields CASSLGTSADTQYF. The full variable domain, completed using reference TRBV5-1 and TRBJ2-3, is KAGVTQTPRYLIKTRGQQVTLSCSPISGHRSVSWYQQTPGQGLQFLFEYFSETQRNKGNFPGRFSGRQFSNSRSEMNVSTLELGDSALYLCASSLGTSADTQYFGPGTRLTVL.

V usage is TRBV7-3 and J usage is TRBJ2-3, with 7 bases matching TRBD2. V was clipped by 2 bases and J by 3 bases; unmatched bases: 8. Germline V CDR1 and CDR2: SGHTA, FQGTGA. This CDR3 comprises 16 residues. Here the CDR3 reads CASSLAGTTATDTQYF. The CDR3, as DNA: TGTGCCAGCAGCTTAGCGGGGACTACTGCAACAGATACGCAGTATTTT.

The CDR3 spells CASSLNFAGGTSYEQYF. The CDR3 nucleotides are TGTGCCAGCAGCTTAAATTTCGCAGGGGGGACCTCCTACGAGCAGTACTTC. This chain links TRBV11-2 with TRBJ2-7, with D possibly matching TRBD1 (7 bases). Trimming shortened V by 2 bases and J by 0 bases, and 17 bases separated the two germline ends. The germline CDR1 and CDR2 sequences are SGHAT and FQNNGV. The CDR3 is made up of 17 amino acids.

This chain joins TRBV2 and TRBJ2-5, with TRBD1 matching 8 bases. The CDR3 is made up of 15 amino acids. V gave up 1 base and J gave up 6 bases; unmatched junction bases: 7. The germline gives CDR1 SNHLY, CDR2 FYNNEI. CDR3 sequence: CASSEGTGKRKTQYF. CDR3 sequence (DNA): TGTGCCAGCAGTGAAGGGACAGGGAAGCGGAAGACCCAGTACTTC.

This clone was detected only a few times. This chain connects TRBV11-3 to TRBJ2-1, with TRBD2 matching 7 bases. Germline lookup yields CDR1 SGHNT and CDR2 YENEEA. CDR3 size: 15 residues. The ends lost 5 bases at V and 0 bases at J; junction bases unmatched: 4. The CDR3: CASSLAGVSYNEQFF. The CDR3 bases are TGTGCCAGCAGCCTTGCGGGGGTCTCCTACAATGAGCAGTTCTTC.

The V and J genes are TRBV30 and TRBJ1-1, with D perhaps matching TRBD1 (5 bases). The germline V gene encodes CDR1 GTSNPN and CDR2 SVGIG (reference sequence). The CDR3 loop spans 13 amino acids. Trimming took off 5 bases at V and 6 bases at J, with 16 bases between the two ends. DNA of the CDR3: TGTGCCTGGTACCGGGACTCCAGGGCTGAAGCTTTCTTT. Translated: CAWYRDSRAEAFF.

The chain employs TRBV3-1 (or the pseudogene TRBV3-2) and TRBJ2-1, with D possibly matching TRBD2 (6 bases). Per the germline V gene, CDR1 is LGHDT and CDR2 is YNNKEL (reference sequence). CDR3 length: 11 residues. V was pared by 6 bases and J by 9 bases, with 9 bases between. CDR3 region: CASSLATEQFF. For the CDR3, the DNA is TGTGCCAGCAGTCTAGCGACTGAGCAGTTCTTC.

The V call is TRBV6-5, the J call TRBJ1-5; TRBD1 is a possible D gene (6 bases). The CDR3 runs to 15 residues. CDR1 is MNHEY, CDR2 SVGAGI, per germline. Trimming pared 6 bases from V and 4 bases from J, leaving 16 bases between. The CDR3 DNA follows: TGTGCCAGCAGGTCATACAGGGACCCAAATCAGCCCCAGCATTTT. Translation: CASRSYRDPNQPQHF.

The CDR3, as DNA: TGTGCCAGCAGTTACGGGCGGAACACCGGGGAGCTGTTTTTT. Translated, it gives CASSYGRNTGELFF. The chain couples TRBV6-5 to TRBJ2-2; D is undetermined. The germline V gene has CDR1 MNHEY and CDR2 SVGAGI. The ends were cut back, 2 bases at V and 1 base at J, with 5 bases in the middle. This CDR3 has 14 residues.

Worth noting for this clone: Other DNA sequences in the sample encode the same CDR3. The chain has TRBV9 and TRBJ2-2; 14 bases fit TRBD2. The CDR3 covers 18 residues. The germline CDR1 and CDR2 sequences are SGDLS and YYNGEE. Trimming at V came to 7 bases and at J to 0 bases, leaving 8 bases not matched to a gene. The CDR3 coding sequence is TGTGCCAGCTCACCAGGGACTAGCGGGGGCGCGAACACCGGGGAGCTGTTTTTT. It codes for CASSPGTSGGANTGELFF.

This clone was observed many times. This sequence joins TRBV4-1 and TRBJ1-2; 9 bases agree with TRBD1. The germline CDR1 and CDR2 sequences are MGHRA and YSYEKL. The CDR3 is made up of 15 amino acids. J lost 14 bases, V lost 0 bases, and 13 bases had no gene match. CDR3 nucleotide sequence: TGCGCCAGCAGCCAAGATTCCGGGACAGGGCCCGGATCGACCTTC. The encoded protein is CASSQDSGTGPGSTF.

This chain links TRBV27 with TRBJ1-6; TRBD1 matches 8 bases. The CDR3 has 16 residues. V lost 3 bases, J lost 7 bases, and 8 bases stayed unmatched. CDR1 and CDR2 (germline): MNHEY, SMNVEV (reference sequence). CDR3 sequence reads: CASSFRTGSWNSPLHF. The CDR3 DNA reads as TGTGCCAGCAGTTTTCGGACAGGGTCTTGGAATTCACCCCTCCACTTT.

This clone was seen just once. The chain combines TRBV12-3 or TRBV12-4 with TRBJ2-1; weak D call: TRBD2 (6 bases). The CDR3 consists of 11 residues. Trimming pared 5 bases from V and 8 bases from J, leaving 7 bases between. DNA of the CDR3: TGTGCCAGCAGTCGGAGGGATGAGCAGTTCTTC. Encoded protein: CASSRRDEQFF.

V and J are TRBV5-4 and TRBJ1-1; tentative D call: TRBD1 (6 bases). Germline V gene sequence: CDR1 SGHNT, CDR2 YYREEE (reference sequence). The length of the CDR3 is 15 residues. V was trimmed by 3 bases and J by 2 bases, leaving 14 bases between them. CDR3 coding DNA: TGTGCCAGCAGCTCGGTCCGGGACATTAACACTGAAGCTTTCTTT. It is translated as CASSSVRDINTEAFF.

The V and J genes are TRBV9 and TRBJ1-5; 8 positions match TRBD1. Unmatched junction bases numbered 5, after V lost 4 bases and J lost 2 bases. The CDR3 consists of 15 residues. Germline CDR1 reads SGDLS; CDR2 reads YYNGEE. The CDR3 region is CASSTGQGGNQPQHF. The CDR3 DNA reads TGTGCCAGCAGCACCGGACAGGGCGGCAATCAGCCCCAGCATTTT.

The chain has TRBV10-3 and TRBJ1-1, with 7 nucleotides matching TRBD1. J lost 4 bases, V lost 4 bases, and 12 bases had no gene match. Looked up from germline, CDR1 is ENHRY and CDR2 is SYGVKD. The CDR3 runs 16 residues. For the CDR3, the DNA is TGTGCCATCAGTGCGCTACCCCGATCAGGGGGCACTGAAGCTTTCTTT. Translating it yields CAISALPRSGGTEAFF.

The chain carries TRBV5-5 and TRBJ1-6, with 7 bases fitting TRBD1. There are 14 residues in the CDR3. Unmatched junction bases numbered 4, after V lost 2 bases and J lost 8 bases. Germline CDR1 reads SGHKS; CDR2 reads YYEKEE (reference sequence). Written as DNA, the CDR3 is TGTGCCAGCAGCTTCCGCAGGGGGGATTCACCCCTCCACTTT. Its translation: CASSFRRGDSPLHF.